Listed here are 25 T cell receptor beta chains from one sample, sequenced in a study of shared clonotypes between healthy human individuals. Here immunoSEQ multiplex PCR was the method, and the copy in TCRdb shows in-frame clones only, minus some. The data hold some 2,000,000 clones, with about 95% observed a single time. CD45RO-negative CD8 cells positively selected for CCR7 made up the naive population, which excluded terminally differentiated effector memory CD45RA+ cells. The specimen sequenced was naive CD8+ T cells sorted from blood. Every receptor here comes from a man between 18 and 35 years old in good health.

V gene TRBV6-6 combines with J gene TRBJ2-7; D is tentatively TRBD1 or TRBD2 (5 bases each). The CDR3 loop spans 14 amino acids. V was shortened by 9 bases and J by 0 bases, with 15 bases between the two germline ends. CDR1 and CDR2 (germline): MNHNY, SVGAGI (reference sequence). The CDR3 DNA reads TGTGCCAGTAATGCCGGGACGGTCTCCTACGAGCAGTACTTC. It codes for CASNAGTVSYEQYF.

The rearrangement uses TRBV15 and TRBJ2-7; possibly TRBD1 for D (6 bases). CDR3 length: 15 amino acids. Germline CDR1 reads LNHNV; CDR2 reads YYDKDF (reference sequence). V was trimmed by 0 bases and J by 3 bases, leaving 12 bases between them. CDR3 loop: CATSRDPSGVYEQYF. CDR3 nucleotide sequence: TGTGCCACCAGCAGAGATCCCTCAGGGGTCTACGAGCAGTACTTC.

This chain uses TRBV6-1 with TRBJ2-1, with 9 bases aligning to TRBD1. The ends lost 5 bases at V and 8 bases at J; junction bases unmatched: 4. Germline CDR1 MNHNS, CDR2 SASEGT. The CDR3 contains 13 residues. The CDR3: CASSTGGLDEQFF. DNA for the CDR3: TGTGCCAGCAGTACAGGGGGCTTAGATGAGCAGTTCTTC.

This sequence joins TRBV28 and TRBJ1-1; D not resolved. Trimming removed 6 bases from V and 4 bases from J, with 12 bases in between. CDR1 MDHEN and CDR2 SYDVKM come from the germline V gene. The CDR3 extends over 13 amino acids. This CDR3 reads CASRLARGTEAFF. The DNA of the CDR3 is TGTGCCAGCAGGCTCGCACGGGGCACTGAAGCTTTCTTT.

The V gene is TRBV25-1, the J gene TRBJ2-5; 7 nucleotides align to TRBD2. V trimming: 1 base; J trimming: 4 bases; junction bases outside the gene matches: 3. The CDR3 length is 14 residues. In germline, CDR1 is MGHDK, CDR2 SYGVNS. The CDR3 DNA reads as TGTGCCAGCAGTGAATGGGAGGGGCCAGAGACCCAGTACTTC. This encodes CASSEWEGPETQYF.

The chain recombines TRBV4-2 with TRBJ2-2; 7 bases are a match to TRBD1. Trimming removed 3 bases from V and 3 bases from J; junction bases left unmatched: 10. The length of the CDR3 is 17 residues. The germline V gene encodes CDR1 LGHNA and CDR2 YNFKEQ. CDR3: CASSHHPGQDYTGELFF. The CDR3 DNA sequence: TGTGCCAGCAGCCATCACCCCGGACAGGACTACACCGGGGAGCTGTTTTTT.

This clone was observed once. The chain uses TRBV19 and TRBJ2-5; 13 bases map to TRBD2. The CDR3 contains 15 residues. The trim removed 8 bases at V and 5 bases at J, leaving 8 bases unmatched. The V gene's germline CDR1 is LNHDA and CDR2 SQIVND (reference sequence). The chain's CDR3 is CASLPGLAGEETQYF. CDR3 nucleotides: TGTGCCAGTCTACCCGGACTAGCGGGGGAGGAGACCCAGTACTTC.

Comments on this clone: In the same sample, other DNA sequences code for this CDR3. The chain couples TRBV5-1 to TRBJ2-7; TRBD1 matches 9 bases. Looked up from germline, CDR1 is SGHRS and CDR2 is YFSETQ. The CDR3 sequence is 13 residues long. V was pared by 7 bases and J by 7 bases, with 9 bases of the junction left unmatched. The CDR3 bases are TGCGCCAGCTCGCCGGGACAGGGAAGGGAGCAGTACTTC. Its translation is CASSPGQGREQYF.

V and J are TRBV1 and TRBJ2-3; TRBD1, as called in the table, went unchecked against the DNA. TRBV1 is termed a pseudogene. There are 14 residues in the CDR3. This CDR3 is CTSSHEGALDTQYF. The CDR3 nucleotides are TGCACCAGCAGCCACGAGGGGGCCCTAGATACGCAGTATTTT.

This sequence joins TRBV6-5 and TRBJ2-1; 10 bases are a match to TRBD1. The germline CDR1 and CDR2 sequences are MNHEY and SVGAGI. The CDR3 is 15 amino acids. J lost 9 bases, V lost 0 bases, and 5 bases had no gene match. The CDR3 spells CASSYSGQGEVEQFF. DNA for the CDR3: TGTGCCAGCAGTTACTCTGGACAGGGGGAGGTTGAGCAGTTCTTC.

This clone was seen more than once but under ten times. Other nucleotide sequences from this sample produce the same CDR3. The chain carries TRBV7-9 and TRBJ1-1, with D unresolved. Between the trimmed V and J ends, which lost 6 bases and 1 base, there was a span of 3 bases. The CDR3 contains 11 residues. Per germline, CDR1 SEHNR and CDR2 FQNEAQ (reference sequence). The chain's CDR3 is CASRQNTEAFF. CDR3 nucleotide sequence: TGTGCCAGCAGGCAGAACACTGAAGCTTTCTTT.

The CDR3 bases are TGTGCCAGCAGTGAGCGACAGCTCTATGGCTACACCTTC. It is translated as CASSERQLYGYTF. The V call is TRBV2, the J call TRBJ1-2, with D maybe TRBD1 (5 bases). V was clipped by 3 bases and J by 4 bases, with 9 bases between them. The CDR3 has 13 amino acids. Germline CDR1 SNHLY, CDR2 FYNNEI. Drawing the rest from reference TRBV2 and TRBJ1-2, the complete variable domain is EPEVTQTPSHQVTQMGQEVILRCVPISNHLYFYWYRQILGQKVEFLVSFYNNEISEKSEIFDDQFSVERPDGSNFTLKIRSTKLEDSAMYFCASSERQLYGYTFGSGTRLTVV.

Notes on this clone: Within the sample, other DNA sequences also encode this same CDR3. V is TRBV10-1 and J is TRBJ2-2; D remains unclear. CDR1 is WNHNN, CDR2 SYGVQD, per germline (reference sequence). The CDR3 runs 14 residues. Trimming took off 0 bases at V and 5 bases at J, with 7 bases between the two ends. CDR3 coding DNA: TGCGCCAGCAGTGAGTCGGGCGGAACCGGGGAGCTGTTTTTT. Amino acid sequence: CASSESGGTGELFF.

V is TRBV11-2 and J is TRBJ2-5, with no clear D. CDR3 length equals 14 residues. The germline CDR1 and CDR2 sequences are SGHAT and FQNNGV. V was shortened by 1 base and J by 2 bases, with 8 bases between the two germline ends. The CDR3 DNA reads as TGTGCCAGCAGCTTAGTTGACCTACAAGAGACCCAGTACTTC. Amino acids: CASSLVDLQETQYF.

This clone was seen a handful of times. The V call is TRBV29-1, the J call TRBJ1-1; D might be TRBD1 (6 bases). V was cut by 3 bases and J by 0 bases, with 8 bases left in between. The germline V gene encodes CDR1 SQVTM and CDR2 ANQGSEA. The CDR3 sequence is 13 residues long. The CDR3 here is CSVEDSLNTEAFF. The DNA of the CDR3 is TGCAGCGTTGAGGACAGCCTGAACACTGAAGCTTTCTTT.

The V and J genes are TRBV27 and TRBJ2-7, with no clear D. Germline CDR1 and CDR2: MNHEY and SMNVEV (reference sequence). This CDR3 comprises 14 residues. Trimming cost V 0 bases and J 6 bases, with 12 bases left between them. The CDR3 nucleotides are TGTGCCAGCAGTTTATCTGGGGTCGTGGGCGAGCAGTACTTC. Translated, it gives CASSLSGVVGEQYF.

CDR3 coding DNA: TGCGCCAGCAACCAAGGGACAGCGACGAGCTCCTACAATGAGCAGTTCTTC. Protein product: CASNQGTATSSYNEQFF. V is TRBV5-1 and J is TRBJ2-1; TRBD1 matches at 7 bases. The CDR3 sequence is 17 residues long. Germline-derived CDR1 and CDR2 are SGHRS and YFSETQ. V lost 6 bases and J lost 0; bases outside the gene matches: 12. The variable domain in full, completed from reference TRBV5-1 and TRBJ2-1, reads KAGVTQTPRYLIKTRGQQVTLSCSPISGHRSVSWYQQTPGQGLQFLFEYFSETQRNKGNFPGRFSGRQFSNSRSEMNVSTLELGDSALYLCASNQGTATSSYNEQFFGPGTRLTVL.

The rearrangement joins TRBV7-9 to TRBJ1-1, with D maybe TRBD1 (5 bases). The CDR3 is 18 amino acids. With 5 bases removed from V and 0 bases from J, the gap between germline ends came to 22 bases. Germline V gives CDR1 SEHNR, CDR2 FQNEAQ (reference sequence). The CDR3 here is CASSPPWGPTPLNTEAFF. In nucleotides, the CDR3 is TGTGCCAGCAGCCCACCCTGGGGACCCACCCCGTTGAACACTGAAGCTTTCTTT.

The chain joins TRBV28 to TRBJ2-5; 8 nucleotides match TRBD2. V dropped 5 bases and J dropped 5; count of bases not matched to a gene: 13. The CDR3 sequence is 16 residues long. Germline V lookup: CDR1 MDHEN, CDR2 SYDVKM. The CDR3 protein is CASSLHGRAGIETQYF. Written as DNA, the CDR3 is TGTGCCAGCAGTCTCCACGGGAGGGCGGGTATTGAGACCCAGTACTTC.

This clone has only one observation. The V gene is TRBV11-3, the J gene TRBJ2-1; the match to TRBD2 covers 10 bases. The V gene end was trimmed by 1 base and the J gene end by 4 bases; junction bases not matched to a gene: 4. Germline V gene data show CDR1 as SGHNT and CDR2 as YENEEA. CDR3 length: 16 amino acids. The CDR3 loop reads CASSLGRAGGYNEQFF. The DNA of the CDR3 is TGTGCCAGCAGCTTAGGCCGAGCGGGAGGGTACAATGAGCAGTTCTTC.

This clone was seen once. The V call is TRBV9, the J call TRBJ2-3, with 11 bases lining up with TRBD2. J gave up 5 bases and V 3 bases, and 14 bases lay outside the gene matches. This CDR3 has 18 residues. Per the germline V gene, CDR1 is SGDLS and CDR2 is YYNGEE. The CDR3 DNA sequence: TGTGCCAGCAGCGCGACATCATCCCTAGCGGGGGGTCGAGATACGCAGTATTTT. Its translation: CASSATSSLAGGRDTQYF.

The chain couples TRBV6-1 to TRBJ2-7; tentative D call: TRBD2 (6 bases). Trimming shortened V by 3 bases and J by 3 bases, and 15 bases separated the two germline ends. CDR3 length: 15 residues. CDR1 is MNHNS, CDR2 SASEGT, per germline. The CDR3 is CASSDWTTADYEQYF. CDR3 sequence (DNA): TGTGCCAGCAGTGATTGGACTACCGCCGACTACGAGCAGTACTTC.

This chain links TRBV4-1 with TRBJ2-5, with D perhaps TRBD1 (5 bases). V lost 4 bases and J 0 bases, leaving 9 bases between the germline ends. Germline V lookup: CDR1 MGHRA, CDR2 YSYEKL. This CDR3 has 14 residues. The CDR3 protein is CASSPHRYQETQYF. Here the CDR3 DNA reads TGCGCCAGCAGCCCCCACAGGTACCAAGAGACCCAGTACTTC.

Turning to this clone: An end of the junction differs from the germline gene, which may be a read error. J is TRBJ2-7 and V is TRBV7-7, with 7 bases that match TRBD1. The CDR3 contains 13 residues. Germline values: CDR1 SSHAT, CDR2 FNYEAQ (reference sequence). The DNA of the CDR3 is TGTGCTAGCAGCTCGTTAACAGGGGCCGAGCAGTACTTC. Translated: CASSSLTGAEQYF.

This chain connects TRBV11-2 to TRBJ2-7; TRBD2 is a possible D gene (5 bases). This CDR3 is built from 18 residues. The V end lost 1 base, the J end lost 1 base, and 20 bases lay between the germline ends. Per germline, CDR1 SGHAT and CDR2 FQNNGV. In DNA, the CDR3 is TGTGCCAGCAGCTTAGTATTCGAGGGAACCAAAGGGTCCTACGAGCAGTACTTC. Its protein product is CASSLVFEGTKGSYEQYF.